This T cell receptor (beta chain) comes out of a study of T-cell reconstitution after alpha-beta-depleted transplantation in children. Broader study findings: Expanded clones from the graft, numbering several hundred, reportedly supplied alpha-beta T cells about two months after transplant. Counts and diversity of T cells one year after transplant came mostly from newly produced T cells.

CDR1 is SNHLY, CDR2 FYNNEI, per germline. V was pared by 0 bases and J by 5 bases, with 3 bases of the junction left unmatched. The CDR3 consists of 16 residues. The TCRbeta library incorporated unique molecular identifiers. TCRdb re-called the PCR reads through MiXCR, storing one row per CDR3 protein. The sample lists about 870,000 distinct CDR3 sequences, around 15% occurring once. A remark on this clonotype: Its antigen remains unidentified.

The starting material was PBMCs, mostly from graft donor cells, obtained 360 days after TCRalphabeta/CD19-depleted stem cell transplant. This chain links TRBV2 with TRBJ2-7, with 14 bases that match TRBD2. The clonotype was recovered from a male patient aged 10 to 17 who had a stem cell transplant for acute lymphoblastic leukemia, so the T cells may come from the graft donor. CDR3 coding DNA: TGTGCCAGCAGTGAAGCGGGACTAGCGGGAGACAACGAGCAGTACTTC. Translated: CASSEAGLAGDNEQYF.